Listed here are 13 T cell receptor beta chains from one sample, sequenced in a study of low-dose radiotherapy and immunotherapy resistance in tumors. TRAV- and TRBV-specific primers primed first-strand cDNA, covering alpha and beta chains. PCR amplification of the TCRs was performed with Phusion for 20 PCR cycles, and it relied on a constant-region primer together with a V-primer adapter. One entry per CDR3 protein results from TCRdb running MiXCR on the reads. The sample has tens of thousands of distinct CDR3 sequences, less than 30% seen once; the top ten hold 10%. Described time point: after trial treatment. Treatment noted: LDRT plus nivolumab, ipilimumab, low-dose cyclophosphamide and aspirin (RACIN trial). Material: PBMCs, obtained after low-dose radiotherapy plus immunotherapy. All receptors come from a male donor with prostate cancer.

On this clonotype: Germline is not matched at one junction end, which may reflect a read error. The V call is TRBV5-1, the J call TRBJ2-3; unclear D gene. CDR3 length: 15 amino acids. Germline V CDR1 and CDR2: SGHRS, YFSETQ. The CDR3 bases are TGCGCCAGCAGTTTGTCAAGGAATCCAGAAGATACGCGGTATTTT. This gives the protein CASSLSRNPEDTRYF.

This clonotype was seen repeatedly, ten times or more. The rearrangement joins TRBV20-1 to TRBJ1-3; TRBD1 agrees at 9 bases. The CDR3 is 15 amino acids. In germline, CDR1 is DFQATT, CDR2 SNEGSKA (reference sequence). J lost 3 bases, V lost 2 bases, and 5 bases had no gene match. CDR3 DNA sequence: TGCAGTGCTAGATGGGACAGGGAGGGTGGAAACACCATATATTTT. It yields the protein CSARWDREGGNTIYF.

This clonotype came up many times. This chain links TRBV10-3 with TRBJ2-7; D remains unclear. The germline V gene encodes CDR1 ENHRY and CDR2 SYGVKD. The CDR3 spans 13 residues. Trimming shortened V by 8 bases and J by 3 bases, and 14 bases separated the two germline ends. This CDR3 reads CAISVQSGYEQYF. In DNA form, the CDR3 reads TGTGCCATCTCGGTACAGTCAGGCTACGAGCAGTACTTC.

The chain is built from TRBV5-5 and TRBJ2-7, with D hard to call. The V end was cut by 4 bases, the J end by 4 bases, with 18 bases between. Germline lookup yields CDR1 SGHKS and CDR2 YYEKEE (reference sequence). The CDR3 sequence is 15 residues long. In DNA form, the CDR3 reads TGTGCCAGCAGCCTCCTTCCGGGTGGCGTTTACGAGCAGTACTTC. It yields the protein CASSLLPGGVYEQYF.

CDR3 nucleotides: TGTGCCAGCAGCCAACTAGGGACTAGCACAGATACGCAGTATTTT. It yields the protein CASSQLGTSTDTQYF. The genes are TRBV3-1 and TRBJ2-3, with TRBD2 as a possible D gene (6 bases). The CDR3 has 15 amino acids. Germline lookup yields CDR1 LGHDT and CDR2 YNNKEL (reference sequence). V was pared by 2 bases and J by 0 bases, with 9 bases between.

Ten or more counts support this clonotype. V is TRBV28 and J is TRBJ2-3; D remains unclear. The CDR3 runs to 11 residues. Germline assignment: CDR1 MDHEN and CDR2 SYDVKM. Trimming stripped 6 bases from V and 0 bases from J, with 1 base between. DNA for the CDR3: TGTGCCAGCAGGAGCACAGATACGCAGTATTTT. Amino acids: CASRSTDTQYF. Filled out from reference TRBV28 and TRBJ2-3, the complete variable domain reads DVKVTQSSRYLVKRTGEKVFLECVQDMDHENMFWYRQDPGLGLRLIYFSYDVKMKEKGDIPEGYSVSREKKERFSLILESASTNQTSMYLCASRSTDTQYFGPGTRLTVL.

In this sample, this clonotype turned up many times. The chain is built from TRBV9 and TRBJ2-1, with TRBD2 identical over 10 bases. The CDR3 spans 18 residues. Germline V gene data show CDR1 as SGDLS and CDR2 as YYNGEE. After removal of 0 bases from V and 9 bases from J, the junction contained 15 bases not matched to a gene. The CDR3 sequence is CASSVGTSGIRRGREQFF. The CDR3 DNA follows: TGTGCCAGCAGCGTAGGTACTAGCGGGATCCGCCGGGGCCGTGAGCAGTTCTTC.

Turning to this clonotype: This likely came from a read error, as a far larger clone is one base away. The rearrangement joins TRBV4-2 to TRBJ2-5; weak D call: TRBD2 (6 bases). This CDR3 has 17 amino acids. In germline, CDR1 is LGHNA, CDR2 YNFKEQ. Between the trimmed V and J ends, which lost 6 bases and 4 bases, there was a span of 24 bases. The CDR3 nucleotides are TGTGCCAGCAGTCCCTATGGAGGGGCTCGAAGAGGAGAGACCCAGTACTTC. Residues: CASSPYGGARRGETQYF.

The table lists this clonotype with a few counts. This rearrangement joins TRBV3-1 to TRBJ2-1, with D perhaps given as TRBD1 or TRBD2 (6 bases each). Between the trimmed V and J ends, which lost 0 bases and 8 bases, there was a span of 14 bases. The length of the CDR3 is 15 residues. CDR1 and CDR2 (germline): LGHDT, YNNKEL (reference sequence). Here the CDR3 reads CASSQDRTEGDEQFF. In nucleotides, the CDR3 is TGTGCCAGCAGCCAAGACAGGACGGAGGGGGATGAGCAGTTCTTC.

This clonotype was seen repeatedly, ten times or more. The chain is built from TRBV7-9 and TRBJ2-7; D is possibly TRBD1 or TRBD2 (5 bases each). The CDR3 runs to 14 residues. Germline CDR1 and CDR2: SEHNR and FQNEAQ (reference sequence). Trimming cost V 3 bases and J 2 bases, with 11 bases left between them. DNA for the CDR3: TGTGCCAGCAGCTTCCAGGGAGAGACCTACGAGCAGTACTTC. Residues: CASSFQGETYEQYF.

This clonotype was seen many times. The rearrangement joins TRBV6-8 to TRBJ1-1; D ambiguous. The CDR3 has 16 amino acids. V shed 0 bases and J shed 0 bases, with 11 bases lying between them. Per the germline V gene, CDR1 is MNHGY and CDR2 is SAAAGT. This CDR3 is CASSYSKGAMNTEAFF. Here the CDR3 DNA reads TGTGCCAGCAGTTACTCGAAGGGAGCCATGAACACTGAAGCTTTCTTT.

This clonotype was seen ten or more times. This sequence joins TRBV19 and TRBJ2-1, with 9 bases that match TRBD1. This CDR3 region has 16 residues. After removal of 4 bases from V and 4 bases from J, the junction contained 8 bases not matched to a gene. CDR1 and CDR2 (germline): LNHDA, SQIVND (reference sequence). The CDR3: CASSTQGGTGYNEQFF. DNA for the CDR3: TGTGCCAGTAGTACCCAAGGGGGGACAGGGTACAATGAGCAGTTCTTC. The whole variable domain, remainder taken from reference TRBV19 and TRBJ2-1, is DGGITQSPKYLFRKEGQNVTLSCEQNLNHDAMYWYRQDPGQGLRLIYYSQIVNDFQKGDIAEGYSVSREKKESFPLTVTSAQKNPTAFYLCASSTQGGTGYNEQFFGPGTRLTVL.

The sample holds many counts of this clonotype. This chain joins TRBV27 and TRBJ2-7, with D possibly matching TRBD2 (5 bases). Germline CDR1 reads MNHEY; CDR2 reads SMNVEV (reference sequence). The CDR3 runs to 15 residues. Trimming shortened V by 5 bases and J by 7 bases, and 21 bases separated the two germline ends. The CDR3 DNA reads as TGTGCCAGCAGTCCCCTGCCGAGACTACCGTGGGAGCAGTACTTC. Translated: CASSPLPRLPWEQYF.